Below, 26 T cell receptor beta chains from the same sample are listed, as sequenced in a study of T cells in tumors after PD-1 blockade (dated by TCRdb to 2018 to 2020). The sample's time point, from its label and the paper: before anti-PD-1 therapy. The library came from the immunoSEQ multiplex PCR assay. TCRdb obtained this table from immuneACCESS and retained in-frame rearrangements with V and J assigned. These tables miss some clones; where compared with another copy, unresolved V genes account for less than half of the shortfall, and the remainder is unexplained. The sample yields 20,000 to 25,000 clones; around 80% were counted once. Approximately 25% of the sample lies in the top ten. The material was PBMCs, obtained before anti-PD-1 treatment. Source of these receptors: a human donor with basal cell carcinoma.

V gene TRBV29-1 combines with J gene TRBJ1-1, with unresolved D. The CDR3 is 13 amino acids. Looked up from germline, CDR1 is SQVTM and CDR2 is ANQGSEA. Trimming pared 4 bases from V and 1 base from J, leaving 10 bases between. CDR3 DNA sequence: TGCAGCGTTGCCTTCAACCCGAACACTGAAGCTTTCTTT. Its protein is CSVAFNPNTEAFF.

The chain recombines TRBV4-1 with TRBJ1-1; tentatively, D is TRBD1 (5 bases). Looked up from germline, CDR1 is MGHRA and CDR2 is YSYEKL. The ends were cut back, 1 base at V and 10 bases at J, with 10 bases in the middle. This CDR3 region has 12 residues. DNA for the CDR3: TGCGCCAGCAGCCAAGTGGGGGGAGCAGCTTTCTTT. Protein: CASSQVGGAAFF.

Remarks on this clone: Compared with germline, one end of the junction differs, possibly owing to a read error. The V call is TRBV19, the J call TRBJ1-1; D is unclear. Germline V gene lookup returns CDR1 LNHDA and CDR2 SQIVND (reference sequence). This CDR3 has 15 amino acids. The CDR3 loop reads CASSISVNSAGEPLF. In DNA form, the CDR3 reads TGTGCCAGTAGTATTTCTGTCAACTCCGCTGGTGAGCCGCTCTTT.

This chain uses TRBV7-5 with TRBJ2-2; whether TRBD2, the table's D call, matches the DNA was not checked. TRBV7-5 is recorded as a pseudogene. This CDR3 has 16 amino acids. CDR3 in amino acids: CRVLQRGPSNTGELFF. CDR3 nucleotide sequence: TGCCGAGTGCTCCAGCGGGGGCCGTCGAACACCGGGGAGCTGTTTTTT.

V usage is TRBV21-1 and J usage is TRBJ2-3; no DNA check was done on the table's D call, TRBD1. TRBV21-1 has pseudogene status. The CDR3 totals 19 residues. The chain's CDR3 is CASSKAGRGQGLDTDTQYF. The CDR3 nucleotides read TGTGCCAGCAGCAAAGCAGGGAGAGGACAGGGCTTAGACACAGATACGCAGTATTTT.

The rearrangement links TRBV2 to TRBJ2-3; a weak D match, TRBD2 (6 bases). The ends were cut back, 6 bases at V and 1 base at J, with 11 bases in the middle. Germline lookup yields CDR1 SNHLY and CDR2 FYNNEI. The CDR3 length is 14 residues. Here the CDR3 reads CASRSQRGTDTQYF. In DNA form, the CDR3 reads TGTGCCAGCAGGAGTCAGCGGGGCACAGATACGCAGTATTTT.

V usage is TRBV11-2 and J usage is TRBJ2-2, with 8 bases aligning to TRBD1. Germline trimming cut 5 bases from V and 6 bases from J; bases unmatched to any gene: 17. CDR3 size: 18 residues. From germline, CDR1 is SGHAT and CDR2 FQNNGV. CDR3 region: CASSPLRFGQGFPGELFF. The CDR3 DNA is TGTGCCAGCAGCCCACTTAGATTTGGACAGGGTTTTCCCGGGGAGCTGTTTTTT. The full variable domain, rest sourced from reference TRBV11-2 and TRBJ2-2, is EAGVAQSPRYKIIEKRQSVAFWCNPISGHATLYWYQQILGQGPKLLIQFQNNGVVDDSQLPKDRFSAERLKGVDSTLKIQPAKLEDSAVYLCASSPLRFGQGFPGELFFGEGSRLTVL.

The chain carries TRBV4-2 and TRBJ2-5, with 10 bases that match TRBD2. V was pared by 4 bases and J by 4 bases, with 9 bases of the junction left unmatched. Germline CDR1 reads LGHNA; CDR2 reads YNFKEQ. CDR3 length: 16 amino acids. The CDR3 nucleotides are TGTGCCAGCAGCCCCCTAAGCGGGGGGGCCGCAGAGACCCAGTACTTC. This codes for CASSPLSGGAAETQYF.

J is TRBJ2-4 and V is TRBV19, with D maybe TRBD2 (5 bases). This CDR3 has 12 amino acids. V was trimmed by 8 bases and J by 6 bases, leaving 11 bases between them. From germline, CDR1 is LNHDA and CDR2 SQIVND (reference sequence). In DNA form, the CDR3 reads TGTGCCAGTCGTACGGGAACAAACATTCAGTACTTC. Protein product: CASRTGTNIQYF. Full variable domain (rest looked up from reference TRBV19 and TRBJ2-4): DGGITQSPKYLFRKEGQNVTLSCEQNLNHDAMYWYRQDPGQGLRLIYYSQIVNDFQKGDIAEGYSVSREKKESFPLTVTSAQKNPTAFYLCASRTGTNIQYFGAGTRLSVL.

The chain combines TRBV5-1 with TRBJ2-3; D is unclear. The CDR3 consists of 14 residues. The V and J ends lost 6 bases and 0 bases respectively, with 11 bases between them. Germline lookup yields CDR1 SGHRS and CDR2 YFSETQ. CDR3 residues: CASTYKQSTDTQYF. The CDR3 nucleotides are TGCGCCAGCACCTATAAGCAAAGCACAGATACGCAGTATTTT.

The CDR3 reads CASSPRTVYNSPLHF. The CDR3 DNA is TGTGCCAGCAGTCCGAGGACAGTCTATAATTCACCCCTCCACTTT. The gene calls are TRBV27 and TRBJ1-6, with D possibly matching TRBD1 (6 bases). The germline CDR1 and CDR2 sequences are MNHEY and SMNVEV (reference sequence). The CDR3 length is 15 residues. Trimming took off 5 bases at V and 3 bases at J, with 11 bases between the two ends.

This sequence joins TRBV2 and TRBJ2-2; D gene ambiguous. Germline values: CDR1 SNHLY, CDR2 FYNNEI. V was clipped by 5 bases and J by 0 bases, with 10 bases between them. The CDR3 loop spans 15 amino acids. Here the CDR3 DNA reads TGTGCCAGCAGTTCCAGCCAGTCGAACACCGGGGAGCTGTTTTTT. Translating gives CASSSSQSNTGELFF.

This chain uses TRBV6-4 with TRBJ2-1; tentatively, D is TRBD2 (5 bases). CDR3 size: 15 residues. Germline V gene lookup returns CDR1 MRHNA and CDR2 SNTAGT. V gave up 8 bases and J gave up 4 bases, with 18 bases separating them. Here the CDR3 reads CASSLERVSYNEQFF. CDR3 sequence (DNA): TGTGCCAGCTCCCTGGAGAGGGTCTCATACAATGAGCAGTTCTTC.

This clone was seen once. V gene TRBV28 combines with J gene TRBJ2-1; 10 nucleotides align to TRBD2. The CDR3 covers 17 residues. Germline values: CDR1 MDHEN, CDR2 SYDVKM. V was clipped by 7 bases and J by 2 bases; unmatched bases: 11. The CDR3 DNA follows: TGTGCCAGCAATGGCGTAAGCGGGAGGGCCGCCTACAATGAGCAGTTCTTC. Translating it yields CASNGVSGRAAYNEQFF.

CDR3 loop: CASSLRGIQETQYF. Written as DNA, the CDR3 is TGTGCCAGCAGCTTACGGGGGATTCAAGAGACCCAGTACTTC. This sequence joins TRBV7-9 and TRBJ2-5, with D perhaps matching TRBD2 (6 bases). The ends were cut back, 2 bases at V and 2 bases at J, with 9 bases in the middle. The CDR3 length is 14 residues. Germline V gene sequence: CDR1 SEHNR, CDR2 FQNEAQ (reference sequence).

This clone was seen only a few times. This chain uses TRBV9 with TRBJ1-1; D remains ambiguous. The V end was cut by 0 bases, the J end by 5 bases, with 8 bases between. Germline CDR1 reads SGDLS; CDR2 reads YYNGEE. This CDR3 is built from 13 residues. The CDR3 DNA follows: TGTGCCAGCAGCGTAGAGCTCAGGACTGAAGCTTTCTTT. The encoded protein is CASSVELRTEAFF.

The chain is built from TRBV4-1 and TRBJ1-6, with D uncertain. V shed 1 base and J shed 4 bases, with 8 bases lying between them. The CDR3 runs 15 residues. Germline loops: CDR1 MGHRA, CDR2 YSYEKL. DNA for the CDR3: TGCGCCAGCAGCCAAGTGGGCAGTTATAATTCACCCCTCCACTTT. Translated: CASSQVGSYNSPLHF.

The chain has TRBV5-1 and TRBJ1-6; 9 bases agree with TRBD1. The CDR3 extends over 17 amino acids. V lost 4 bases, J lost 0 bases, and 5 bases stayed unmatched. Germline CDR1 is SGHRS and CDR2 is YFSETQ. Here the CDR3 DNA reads TGCGCCAGCAGCGCACAGGGGGCGAGCTCCTATAATTCACCCCTCCACTTT. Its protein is CASSAQGASSYNSPLHF. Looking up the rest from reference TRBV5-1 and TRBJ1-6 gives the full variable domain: KAGVTQTPRYLIKTRGQQVTLSCSPISGHRSVSWYQQTPGQGLQFLFEYFSETQRNKGNFPGRFSGRQFSNSRSEMNVSTLELGDSALYLCASSAQGASSYNSPLHFGNGTRLTVT.

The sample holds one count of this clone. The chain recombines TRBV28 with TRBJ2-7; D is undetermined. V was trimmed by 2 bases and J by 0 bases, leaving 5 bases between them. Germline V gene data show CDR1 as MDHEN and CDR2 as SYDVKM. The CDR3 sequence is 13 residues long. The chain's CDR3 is CASSLGSSYEQYF. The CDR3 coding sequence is TGTGCCAGCAGTTTAGGTAGCTCCTACGAGCAGTACTTC.

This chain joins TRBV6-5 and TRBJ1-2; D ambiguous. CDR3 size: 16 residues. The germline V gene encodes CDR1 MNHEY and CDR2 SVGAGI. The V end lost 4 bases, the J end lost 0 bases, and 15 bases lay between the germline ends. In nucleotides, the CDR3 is TGTGCCAGCAGTTCTATCGACACCGGGACTAACTATGGCTACACCTTC. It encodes CASSSIDTGTNYGYTF.

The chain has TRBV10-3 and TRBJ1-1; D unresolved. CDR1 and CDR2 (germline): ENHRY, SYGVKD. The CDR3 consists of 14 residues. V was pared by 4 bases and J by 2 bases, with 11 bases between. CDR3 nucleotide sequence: TGTGCCATCAGTGCGGGGAGCCCTAACACTGAAGCTTTCTTT. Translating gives CAISAGSPNTEAFF.

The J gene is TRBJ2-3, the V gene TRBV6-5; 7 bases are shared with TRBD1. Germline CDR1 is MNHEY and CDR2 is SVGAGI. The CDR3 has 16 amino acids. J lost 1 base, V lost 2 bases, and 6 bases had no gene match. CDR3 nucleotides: TGTGCCAGCAGTTACGACAGGGCCGCTGGCACAGATACGCAGTATTTT. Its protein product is CASSYDRAAGTDTQYF.

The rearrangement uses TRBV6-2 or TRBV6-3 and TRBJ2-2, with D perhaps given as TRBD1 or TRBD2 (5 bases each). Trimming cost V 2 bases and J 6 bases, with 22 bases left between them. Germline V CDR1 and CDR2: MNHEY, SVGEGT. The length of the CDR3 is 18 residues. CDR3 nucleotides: TGTGCCAGCAGTTACCTCCTTGGGACGGGGAAGGCCCCCGGGGAGCTGTTTTTT. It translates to CASSYLLGTGKAPGELFF.

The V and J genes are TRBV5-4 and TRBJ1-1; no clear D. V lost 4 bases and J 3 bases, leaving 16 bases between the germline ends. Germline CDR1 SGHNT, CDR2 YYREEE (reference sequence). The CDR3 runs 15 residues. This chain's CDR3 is CASSREVVMDTEAFF. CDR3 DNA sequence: TGTGCCAGCAGCCGGGAGGTGGTGATGGACACTGAAGCTTTCTTT. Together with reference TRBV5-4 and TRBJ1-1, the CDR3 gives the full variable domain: ETGVTQSPTHLIKTRGQQVTLRCSSQSGHNTVSWYQQALGQGPQFIFQYYREEENGRGNFPPRFSGLQFPNYSSELNVNALELDDSALYLCASSREVVMDTEAFFGQGTRLTVV.

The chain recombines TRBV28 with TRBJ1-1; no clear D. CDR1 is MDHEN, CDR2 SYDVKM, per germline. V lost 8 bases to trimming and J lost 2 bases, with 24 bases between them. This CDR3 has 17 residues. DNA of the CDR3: TGTGCCAGCGGGGAGGGAAATCGCGCATGGGAAAACACTGAAGCTTTCTTT. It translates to CASGEGNRAWENTEAFF. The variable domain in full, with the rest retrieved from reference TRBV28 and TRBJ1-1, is DVKVTQSSRYLVKRTGEKVFLECVQDMDHENMFWYRQDPGLGLRLIYFSYDVKMKEKGDIPEGYSVSREKKERFSLILESASTNQTSMYLCASGEGNRAWENTEAFFGQGTRLTVV.

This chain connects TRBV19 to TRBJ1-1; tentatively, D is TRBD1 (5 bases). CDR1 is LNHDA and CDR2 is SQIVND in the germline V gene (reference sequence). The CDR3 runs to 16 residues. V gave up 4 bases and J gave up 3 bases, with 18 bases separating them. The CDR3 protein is CASSTNPGRADTEAFF. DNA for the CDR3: TGTGCCAGTAGTACTAATCCAGGGAGGGCGGACACTGAAGCTTTCTTT.